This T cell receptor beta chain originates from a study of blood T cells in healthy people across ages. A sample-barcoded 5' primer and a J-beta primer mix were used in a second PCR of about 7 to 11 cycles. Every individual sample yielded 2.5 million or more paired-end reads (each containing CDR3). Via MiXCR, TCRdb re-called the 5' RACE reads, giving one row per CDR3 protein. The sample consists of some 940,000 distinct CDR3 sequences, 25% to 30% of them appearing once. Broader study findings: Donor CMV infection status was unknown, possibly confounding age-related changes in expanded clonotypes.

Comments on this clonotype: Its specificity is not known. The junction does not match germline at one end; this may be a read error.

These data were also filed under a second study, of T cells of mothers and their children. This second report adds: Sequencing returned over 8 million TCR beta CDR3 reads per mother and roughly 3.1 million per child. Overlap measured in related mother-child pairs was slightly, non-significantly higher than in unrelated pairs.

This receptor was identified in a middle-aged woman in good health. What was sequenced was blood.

CDR3 amino acids: CASSLARAGTGAFF. As DNA, the CDR3 is TGCGCCAGCAGCTTGGCCAGGGCAGGTACTGGAGCTTTCTTT. V and J are TRBV5-1 and TRBJ1-1; a possible D gene is TRBD1 (5 bases). The CDR3 covers 14 residues. In germline, CDR1 is SGHRS, CDR2 YFSETQ.